This entry lists 17 T cell receptor beta chains sequenced from one sample in a study of T-cell memory formation after mild COVID-19. MiXCR, applied by TCRdb to the 5' RACE reads, yields one record per CDR3 protein. The profile shows more than 150,000 distinct CDR3 sequences, less than 20% of them singletons. What was sequenced was PBMCs or a T cell subset sorted from them (not recorded which). The source is a young man who had mild COVID-19 (a few samples of this study predate the infection). Cell type and time point are not known.

V is TRBV7-2 and J is TRBJ2-3; a weak D match, TRBD1 (8 bases). V lost 5 bases and J lost 3, with 21 bases in between. CDR3 size: 17 residues. The germline V gene encodes CDR1 SGHTA and CDR2 FQGNSA. The CDR3 region has the DNA TGTGCCAGCAGCCCGCGGGGGACAGGAGGAAGGACAGATACGCAGTATTTT. This translates into CASSPRGTGGRTDTQYF.

This clonotype was counted a few times. The rearrangement joins TRBV5-4 to TRBJ2-1, with D possibly matching TRBD1 (5 bases). The germline V gene encodes CDR1 SGHNT and CDR2 YYREEE (reference sequence). V lost 1 base and J 8 bases, leaving 10 bases between the germline ends. The CDR3 consists of 13 residues. CDR3 DNA sequence: TGTGCCAGCAGCTTGTCAGGGAAGGATGAGCAGTTCTTC. It specifies CASSLSGKDEQFF.

In its sample, this clonotype was seen a few times. The chain uses TRBV4-1 and TRBJ1-6, with no clear D. V lost 3 bases to trimming and J lost 8 bases, with 8 bases between them. Germline V gene sequence: CDR1 MGHRA, CDR2 YSYEKL. CDR3 length: 13 residues. The CDR3 nucleotides read TGCGCCAGCAGCCAGAGTTTAGATTCACCCCTCCACTTT. It specifies CASSQSLDSPLHF.

There are a few counts of this clonotype. J is TRBJ2-1 and V is TRBV6-2 or TRBV6-3; TRBD2 matches 11 bases. Germline V gene data show CDR1 as MNHEY and CDR2 as SVGEGT. The CDR3 loop spans 16 amino acids. The CDR3 protein is CSPGSIAGGPNNEQFF. The CDR3 coding sequence is TGTTCCCCCGGCTCAATAGCGGGGGGGCCCAACAATGAGCAGTTCTTC.

This clonotype was seen a handful of times. V is TRBV5-1 and J is TRBJ2-3; D gene ambiguous. The CDR3 is made up of 15 amino acids. CDR1 is SGHRS and CDR2 is YFSETQ in the germline V gene. Trimming removed 3 bases from V and 1 base from J, with 12 bases in between. CDR3 in amino acids: CASSYFGGGTDTQYF. CDR3 nucleotide sequence: TGCGCCAGCAGCTACTTCGGCGGAGGCACAGATACGCAGTATTTT. The variable domain in full, completed from reference TRBV5-1 and TRBJ2-3, reads KAGVTQTPRYLIKTRGQQVTLSCSPISGHRSVSWYQQTPGQGLQFLFEYFSETQRNKGNFPGRFSGRQFSNSRSEMNVSTLELGDSALYLCASSYFGGGTDTQYFGPGTRLTVL.

The chain combines TRBV7-9 with TRBJ2-1, with D unresolved. The CDR3 has 10 residues. Trimming took 5 bases from V and 13 from J, leaving 9 bases between them. The germline gives CDR1 SEHNR, CDR2 FQNEAQ (reference sequence). This CDR3 reads CASSKGRQFF. The CDR3, as DNA: TGTGCCAGCAGCAAGGGCCGTCAGTTCTTC.

This clonotype was counted a few times. The J gene is TRBJ2-7, the V gene TRBV2; possible D gene TRBD2, 5 bases. V lost 5 bases and J 0 bases, leaving 11 bases between the germline ends. This CDR3 comprises 14 residues. Germline CDR1 reads SNHLY; CDR2 reads FYNNEI. The CDR3 loop is CASSQTGVSYEQYV. Written as DNA, the CDR3 is TGTGCCAGCAGTCAGACCGGGGTCTCCTACGAGCAGTACGTC.

This clonotype has just a few counts. The chain carries TRBV6-4 and TRBJ1-5; TRBD1 matches at 7 bases. The CDR3 consists of 13 residues. Germline lookup yields CDR1 MRHNA and CDR2 SNTAGT. The V and J ends lost 4 bases and 7 bases, in that order; junction bases with no gene match: 4. The CDR3 here is CASSVDRDQPQHF. As DNA, the CDR3 is TGTGCCAGCAGTGTTGACAGGGACCAGCCCCAGCATTTT.

This clonotype was found a few times. The rearrangement links TRBV4-3 to TRBJ2-7; D ambiguous. Germline CDR1 LGHNA, CDR2 YSLEER. The CDR3 contains 16 residues. The V and J ends lost 0 bases and 0 bases respectively, with 12 bases between them. CDR3 coding DNA: TGCGCCAGCAGCCAAGATCGTGGGGTACCCTCCTACGAGCAGTACTTC. The encoded protein is CASSQDRGVPSYEQYF.

The chain links TRBV20-1 to TRBJ2-1, with 8 bases aligning to TRBD2. Germline V gives CDR1 DFQATT, CDR2 SNEGSKA (reference sequence). The ends lost 3 bases at V and 0 bases at J; junction bases unmatched: 1. This CDR3 comprises 14 residues. The CDR3 is CSASRGGSYNEQFF. DNA of the CDR3: TGCAGTGCTAGTCGGGGGGGCTCCTACAATGAGCAGTTCTTC.

J is TRBJ1-5 and V is TRBV2; no clear D gene. V was pared by 7 bases and J by 4 bases, with 20 bases between. Germline V gene data show CDR1 as SNHLY and CDR2 as FYNNEI. The CDR3 is 16 amino acids. In DNA form, the CDR3 reads TGTGCCAGCATGGGCGAGGGCCGTGCCGGTAATCAGCCCCAGCATTTT. Translating gives CASMGEGRAGNQPQHF.

The V and J genes are TRBV29-1 and TRBJ2-5, with 8 bases lining up with TRBD2. J gave up 4 bases and V 4 bases, and 5 bases lay outside the gene matches. This CDR3 spans 13 amino acids. Looked up from germline, CDR1 is SQVTM and CDR2 is ANQGSEA. CDR3 sequence (DNA): TGCAGCGTTGGGGGGACTAGGGGAGAGACCCAGTACTTC. Translating gives CSVGGTRGETQYF.

The V and J genes are TRBV7-2 and TRBJ2-3, with D uncertain. V was cut by 3 bases and J by 0 bases, with 4 bases left in between. CDR1 is SGHTA and CDR2 is FQGNSA in the germline V gene. This CDR3 is built from 13 residues. Written as DNA, the CDR3 is TGTGCCAGCAGCTTTGCCAGCACAGATACGCAGTATTTT. This translates into CASSFASTDTQYF.

The chain is built from TRBV11-2 and TRBJ2-7; the D gene is possibly TRBD1 (5 bases). V gave up 4 bases and J gave up 0 bases, with 13 bases separating them. There are 15 residues in the CDR3. From germline, CDR1 is SGHAT and CDR2 FQNNGV. CDR3 loop: CASSWTLGHSYEQYF. The CDR3 bases are TGTGCCAGCAGCTGGACATTGGGTCACTCCTACGAGCAGTACTTC.

This clonotype was seen more than once but under ten times. The gene calls are TRBV28 and TRBJ2-4, with TRBD1 as a possible D gene (6 bases). Germline-derived CDR1 and CDR2 are MDHEN and SYDVKM. V lost 2 bases and J lost 0, with 14 bases in between. The CDR3 runs 17 residues. The CDR3 DNA is TGTGCCAGCAGTTTAACGGGACAAAGGCTAGCCAAAAACATTCAGTACTTC. It translates to CASSLTGQRLAKNIQYF.

This clonotype was seen more than once but under ten times. The chain couples TRBV5-1 to TRBJ2-3, with 9 bases aligning to TRBD1. From germline, CDR1 is SGHRS and CDR2 YFSETQ. The junction had 9 bases not matched to a gene; V was cut back by 4 bases and J by 3 bases. The CDR3 covers 16 residues. The CDR3 DNA follows: TGCGCCAGCAGCGCGACCGGGACAGGGATAACAGATACGCAGTATTTT. The encoded protein is CASSATGTGITDTQYF.

This chain uses TRBV5-1 with TRBJ2-1; no reliable D call. The CDR3 is 11 residues long. Trimming pared 0 bases from V and 13 bases from J, leaving 8 bases between. Germline lookup yields CDR1 SGHRS and CDR2 YFSETQ. CDR3 DNA sequence: TGCGCCAGCAGCTTGGCGACTGTTCAGTTCTTC. Translating gives CASSLATVQFF.